These 18 T cell receptor beta chains came from one sample sequenced in a study of T cell responses to AZD1222 COVID-19 vaccine. Clones were sequenced by immunoSEQ multiplex PCR, and TCRdb holds only the in-frame ones, with some missing. The data show some 140,000 clones, around nine tenths seen once. This material consisted of peripheral blood, taken on day 0 of AZD1222 vaccination. All receptors come from an adult in good health.

The table lists this clone with a few counts. V gene TRBV5-1 combines with J gene TRBJ2-1; TRBD2 is a possible D gene (7 bases). CDR3 length equals 12 residues. Germline values: CDR1 SGHRS, CDR2 YFSETQ. Trimming took 7 bases from V and 8 from J, leaving 13 bases between them. CDR3 sequence reads: CASEGGGDEQFF. The CDR3, as DNA: TGCGCCAGCGAAGGCGGGGGCGATGAGCAGTTCTTC. The full variable domain, completed using reference TRBV5-1 and TRBJ2-1, is KAGVTQTPRYLIKTRGQQVTLSCSPISGHRSVSWYQQTPGQGLQFLFEYFSETQRNKGNFPGRFSGRQFSNSRSEMNVSTLELGDSALYLCASEGGGDEQFFGPGTRLTVL.

CDR3 loop: CASSLEETEYGYTF. CDR3 nucleotides: TGCGCCAGCAGCTTGGAGGAGACAGAGTATGGCTACACCTTC. This chain uses TRBV5-1 with TRBJ1-2, with D perhaps matching TRBD1 (5 bases). The CDR3 loop spans 14 amino acids. From germline, CDR1 is SGHRS and CDR2 YFSETQ. V dropped 0 bases and J dropped 5 bases, with 11 bases sitting between them.

The genes are TRBV19 and TRBJ2-2; D perhaps matches TRBD1 (6 bases). The CDR3 spans 15 residues. Germline V CDR1 and CDR2: LNHDA, SQIVND (reference sequence). V was trimmed by 7 bases and J by 0 bases, leaving 12 bases between them. In DNA form, the CDR3 reads TGTGCCAGTAAGAAAGGGGGTACGAACACCGGGGAGCTGTTTTTT. It codes for CASKKGGTNTGELFF.

V and J are TRBV6-5 and TRBJ1-5, with D possibly being TRBD1 (6 bases). The CDR3 is 15 residues long. Per the germline V gene, CDR1 is MNHEY and CDR2 is SVGAGI. Trimming pared 4 bases from V and 0 bases from J, leaving 10 bases between. The CDR3 loop reads CASSSGVFSNQPQHF. CDR3 sequence (DNA): TGTGCCAGCAGTTCAGGGGTCTTTAGCAATCAGCCCCAGCATTTT.

The chain employs TRBV19 and TRBJ1-5, with a tentative D call TRBD1 (6 bases). Trimming left V 6 bases short and J 7 bases short, with 19 bases between. Per the germline V gene, CDR1 is LNHDA and CDR2 is SQIVND (reference sequence). The CDR3 consists of 15 residues. CDR3 nucleotides: TGTGCCAGTAGAGATTGGGGGGGCGAAGGACAGCCCCAGCATTTT. It codes for CASRDWGGEGQPQHF.

The chain couples TRBV18 to TRBJ2-7, with D tentatively TRBD1 or TRBD2 (5 bases each). Germline CDR1 and CDR2: KGHSH and LQKENI. The V gene lost 4 bases and the J gene lost 3 bases, with 16 bases spanning the gap. The CDR3 consists of 15 residues. In DNA, the CDR3 is TGTGCCAGCTCACTGAGCCGGGACCAGGACTACGAGCAGTACTTC. This encodes CASSLSRDQDYEQYF.

The genes are TRBV18 and TRBJ2-5; no firm D call. CDR3 length: 12 residues. V gave up 6 bases and J gave up 3 bases, with 8 bases separating them. Germline CDR1 and CDR2: KGHSH and LQKENI. Here the CDR3 DNA reads TGTGCCAGCTCCCAGAATAAAGAGACCCAGTACTTC. This codes for CASSQNKETQYF.

CDR3 coding DNA: TGTGCCAGCAGCTTACCCACGGACTCCTACGAGCAGTACTTC. Translated, it gives CASSLPTDSYEQYF. The genes are TRBV7-2 and TRBJ2-7; D is ambiguous. CDR1 SGHTA and CDR2 FQGNSA come from the germline V gene. The CDR3 spans 14 residues. The V gene lost 2 bases and the J gene lost 0 bases, with 8 bases spanning the gap.

The chain couples TRBV10-1 to TRBJ2-1; 8 bases are a match to TRBD1. Germline values: CDR1 WNHNN, CDR2 SYGVQD (reference sequence). The length of the CDR3 is 16 residues. V lost 3 bases, J lost 2 bases, and 6 bases stayed unmatched. CDR3 protein: CASSDTQGVTYNEQFF. DNA of the CDR3: TGCGCCAGCAGTGATACACAGGGGGTCACCTACAATGAGCAGTTCTTC.

The chain has TRBV5-1 and TRBJ1-2; D might be TRBD1 (5 bases). The CDR3 contains 15 residues. Trimming shortened V by 2 bases and J by 4 bases, and 15 bases separated the two germline ends. Germline V lookup: CDR1 SGHRS, CDR2 YFSETQ. CDR3 nucleotide sequence: TGCGCCAGCAGCTTTAACAGGCTAACCTCCTATGGCTACACCTTC. Its translation: CASSFNRLTSYGYTF.

The CDR3 region is CASSSGQGAKGYTF. Here the CDR3 DNA reads TGTGCCAGCAGCTCGGGACAGGGGGCGAAGGGCTACACCTTC. The chain couples TRBV5-6 to TRBJ1-2; 12 bases are a match to TRBD1. The V and J ends lost 3 bases and 8 bases, in that order; junction bases with no gene match: 5. Germline CDR1 is SGHDT and CDR2 is YYEEEE. The CDR3 contains 14 residues. Using reference TRBV5-6 and TRBJ1-2 for the parts outside the CDR3, the full variable domain is DAGVTQSPTHLIKTRGQQVTLRCSPKSGHDTVSWYQQALGQGPQFIFQYYEEEERQRGNFPDRFSGHQFPNYSSELNVNALLLGDSALYLCASSSGQGAKGYTFGSGTRLTVV.

The V call is TRBV27, the J call TRBJ1-1, with D hard to call. The CDR3 extends over 13 amino acids. Between the trimmed V and J ends, which lost 1 base and 1 base, there was a span of 4 bases. Germline V lookup: CDR1 MNHEY, CDR2 SMNVEV (reference sequence). The CDR3 region is CASSLLANTEAFF. CDR3 nucleotides: TGTGCCAGCAGTTTATTGGCGAACACTGAAGCTTTCTTT.

The V and J genes are TRBV9 and TRBJ1-2; a possible D gene is TRBD1 (5 bases). The germline gives CDR1 SGDLS, CDR2 YYNGEE. The CDR3 contains 16 residues. With 0 bases removed from V and 4 bases from J, the gap between germline ends came to 16 bases. For the CDR3, the DNA is TGTGCCAGCAGCGTAGGGGGGGAGGGGACCCTCTATGGCTACACCTTC. It yields the protein CASSVGGEGTLYGYTF. Looking up the rest from reference TRBV9 and TRBJ1-2 gives the full variable domain: DSGVTQTPKHLITATGQRVTLRCSPRSGDLSVYWYQQSLDQGLQFLIQYYNGEERAKGNILERFSAQQFPDLHSELNLSSLELGDSALYFCASSVGGEGTLYGYTFGSGTRLTVV.

This clone was seen only a few times. As DNA, the CDR3 is TGTGCCAGTACCCGTGGGGGAACCTATGGCTACACCTTC. It codes for CASTRGGTYGYTF. The gene calls are TRBV19 and TRBJ1-2; D possibly corresponds to TRBD1 (5 bases). CDR3 size: 13 residues. Trimming took 7 bases from V and 4 from J, leaving 13 bases between them. CDR1 is LNHDA, CDR2 SQIVND, per germline (reference sequence).

The chain couples TRBV5-8 to TRBJ2-3; 10 nucleotides align to TRBD1. J gave up 4 bases and V 4 bases, and 9 bases lay outside the gene matches. Germline values: CDR1 SGHTS, CDR2 YDEGEE. The CDR3 has 16 residues. The CDR3 DNA is TGTGCCAGCAGCCGTAGACAGGGGGCGCGGGCAGATACGCAGTATTTT. The encoded protein is CASSRRQGARADTQYF.

The rearrangement uses TRBV19 and TRBJ1-5; 9 nucleotides align to TRBD1. In germline, CDR1 is LNHDA, CDR2 SQIVND (reference sequence). The V and J ends lost 5 bases and 5 bases, in that order; junction bases with no gene match: 10. The CDR3 loop spans 16 amino acids. The CDR3 sequence is CASSAGTGRFDQPQHF. The CDR3, as DNA: TGTGCCAGTAGTGCCGGGACAGGGCGTTTCGATCAGCCCCAGCATTTT.

The chain employs TRBV27 and TRBJ2-7; TRBD2 agrees at 7 bases. The V gene's germline CDR1 is MNHEY and CDR2 SMNVEV (reference sequence). Trimming at V came to 2 bases and at J to 4 bases, leaving 14 bases not matched to a gene. This CDR3 is 17 amino acids long. For the CDR3, the DNA is TGTGCCAGCAGTTTAAAAGGGAGGGGCCTGGGGGAGTACGAGCAGTACTTC. Its protein product is CASSLKGRGLGEYEQYF.

The chain employs TRBV28 and TRBJ1-1; tentatively, D is TRBD1 (5 bases). CDR1 and CDR2 from the germline V gene are MDHEN and SYDVKM. Trimming shortened V by 7 bases and J by 0 bases, and 12 bases separated the two germline ends. This CDR3 region has 14 residues. The DNA of the CDR3 is TGTGCCAGCAATAGGGACCTCATGAACACTGAAGCTTTCTTT. Its translation: CASNRDLMNTEAFF.